The 25 T cell receptor beta chains presented below share a single source sample, sequenced in a study of T cell changes during pregnancy in multiple sclerosis. The table came from immunoSEQ multiplex PCR; TCRdb's copy has only in-frame clones and leaves some out. The table lists some 34,000 clones, around 92% of them singletons. The material sequenced was CD4+ T cells from peripheral blood mononuclear cells, taken in the third trimester of pregnancy. These receptors originate from a female donor in good health, enrolled as a control in a pregnancy study.

The V gene is TRBV30, the J gene TRBJ1-6; 9 bases match TRBD1. The V gene's germline CDR1 is GTSNPN and CDR2 SVGIG (reference sequence). Germline trimming cut 0 bases from V and 7 bases from J; bases unmatched to any gene: 1. The CDR3 extends over 14 amino acids. CDR3 DNA: TGTGCCTGGAGTGTTGGGACAGGGAATTCACCCCTCCACTTT. This translates into CAWSVGTGNSPLHF.

This chain joins TRBV27 and TRBJ1-2; 8 nucleotides agree with TRBD1. The CDR3 runs 15 residues. After removal of 6 bases from V and 2 bases from J, the junction contained 8 bases not matched to a gene. Germline V gives CDR1 MNHEY, CDR2 SMNVEV (reference sequence). The CDR3 DNA sequence: TGTGCCAGCAGCTACCGACAGGGGATGAACTATGGCTACACCTTC. Amino acids: CASSYRQGMNYGYTF.

The rearrangement uses TRBV7-2 and TRBJ2-2; 8 bases are shared with TRBD1. CDR3 length: 15 residues. The germline gives CDR1 SGHTA, CDR2 FQGNSA. Trimming at V came to 5 bases and at J to 2 bases, leaving 4 bases not matched to a gene. DNA of the CDR3: TGTGCCAGCAGCCTGGACAGGGCCAACACCGGGGAGCTGTTTTTT. It encodes CASSLDRANTGELFF.

The V call is TRBV28, the J call TRBJ1-2, with TRBD1 as a possible D gene (6 bases). In germline, CDR1 is MDHEN, CDR2 SYDVKM. V was cut by 7 bases and J by 0 bases, with 21 bases left in between. The CDR3 totals 17 residues. The CDR3 coding sequence is TGTGCCAGCACCCTAGGGGGAGATCGATTAACTAACTATGGCTACACCTTC. Protein sequence: CASTLGGDRLTNYGYTF.

This chain joins TRBV4-2 and TRBJ1-2, with TRBD1 matching over 12 bases. The V segment lost 2 bases and the J segment 3 bases; nucleotides outside the gene matches: 4. The CDR3 length is 16 residues. From germline, CDR1 is LGHNA and CDR2 YNFKEQ. In DNA, the CDR3 is TGTGCCAGCAGCCAATCCGGGACAGGGGGCGACTATGGCTACACCTTC. Translation: CASSQSGTGGDYGYTF.

This chain uses TRBV7-6 with TRBJ2-7; 11 nucleotides match TRBD1. The CDR3 is 16 residues long. Germline V CDR1 and CDR2: SGHVS, FNYEAQ. The V and J ends lost 1 base and 4 bases, in that order; junction bases with no gene match: 6. This chain's CDR3 is CASSLGTGTGGYEQYF. CDR3 DNA sequence: TGTGCCAGCAGCTTAGGAACCGGGACAGGGGGGTACGAGCAGTACTTC.

The V and J genes are TRBV28 and TRBJ1-5, with D possibly TRBD1 on 6 matching bases. V was cut by 6 bases and J by 6 bases, with 18 bases left in between. The CDR3 spans 15 residues. CDR1 and CDR2 from the germline V gene are MDHEN and SYDVKM. The CDR3 loop is CASSPGGPRFQPQHF. The CDR3 bases are TGTGCCAGCAGCCCCGGGGGGCCCAGATTTCAGCCCCAGCATTTT.

The gene calls are TRBV7-2 and TRBJ2-3; D perhaps matches TRBD1 (5 bases). V was shortened by 5 bases and J by 10 bases, with 19 bases between the two germline ends. Germline V gives CDR1 SGHTA, CDR2 FQGNSA. The CDR3 totals 14 residues. This chain's CDR3 is CASSLGNPGIAQYF. DNA of the CDR3: TGTGCCAGCAGCCTCGGAAACCCAGGGATAGCGCAGTATTTT.

J is TRBJ2-7 and V is TRBV11-2; 7 bases are a match to TRBD1. The trim removed 0 bases at V and 4 bases at J, leaving 3 bases unmatched. The CDR3 is 14 amino acids. From germline, CDR1 is SGHAT and CDR2 FQNNGV. The CDR3 DNA reads TGTGCCAGCAGCTTAGATCCAGGGGGTTACGAGCAGTACTTC. Its protein product is CASSLDPGGYEQYF.

The gene calls are TRBV10-3 and TRBJ2-5; perhaps TRBD1 as D (6 bases). The germline V gene encodes CDR1 ENHRY and CDR2 SYGVKD. The V and J ends lost 2 bases and 7 bases respectively, with 20 bases between them. The CDR3 totals 16 residues. DNA of the CDR3: TGTGCCATCAGTGAGCCCCGTCGTGGGGGCACCGGGACCCAGTACTTC. It encodes CAISEPRRGGTGTQYF.

The chain couples TRBV7-3 to TRBJ2-2; 12 bases are a match to TRBD2. Germline lookup yields CDR1 SGHTA and CDR2 FQGTGA. Trimming at V came to 4 bases and at J to 6 bases, leaving 3 bases not matched to a gene. The CDR3 is made up of 15 amino acids. The CDR3 sequence is CASSSTSGGSGELFF. The CDR3 nucleotides are TGTGCCAGCAGCTCGACTAGCGGGGGATCCGGGGAGCTGTTTTTT.

The genes are TRBV2 and TRBJ2-1; 13 positions agree with TRBD2. This CDR3 has 17 residues. CDR1 is SNHLY and CDR2 is FYNNEI in the germline V gene. J gave up 0 bases and V 4 bases, and 3 bases lay outside the gene matches. The CDR3 sequence: CASSGLAGGSSYNEQFF. The CDR3, as DNA: TGTGCCAGCAGTGGACTAGCGGGGGGCTCCTCCTACAATGAGCAGTTCTTC.

The J gene is TRBJ2-4, the V gene TRBV5-6; TRBD2 is a possible D gene (7 bases). Germline V lookup: CDR1 SGHDT, CDR2 YYEEEE. V was pared by 3 bases and J by 1 base, with 17 bases between. The length of the CDR3 is 17 residues. CDR3 residues: CASSSGGGAWAKNIQYF. CDR3 nucleotides: TGTGCCAGCAGCTCGGGTGGGGGGGCGTGGGCCAAAAACATTCAGTACTTC.

The chain recombines TRBV18 with TRBJ1-1, with D unclear. The germline gives CDR1 KGHSH, CDR2 LQKENI. There are 13 residues in the CDR3. V was pared by 2 bases and J by 3 bases, with 7 bases between. CDR3 protein: CASSPIRDTEAFF. The CDR3 nucleotides read TGTGCCAGCTCACCAATACGGGACACTGAAGCTTTCTTT. Combining the CDR3 with reference TRBV18 and TRBJ1-1 gives the whole variable domain NAGVMQNPRHLVRRRGQEARLRCSPMKGHSHVYWYRQLPEEGLKFMVYLQKENIIDESGMPKERFSAEFPKEGPSILRIQQVVRGDSAAYFCASSPIRDTEAFFGQGTRLTVV.

Turning to this clone: At one end, the junction sequence differs from germline, possibly due to a read error. The chain joins TRBV7-7 to TRBJ2-5; 7 positions agree with TRBD1. CDR3 size: 15 residues. The germline CDR1 and CDR2 sequences are SSHAT and FNYEAQ (reference sequence). In DNA, the CDR3 is TGTGCTAGCAGCTTCTCCCGACAGGGTGGAGAGACCCAGTACTTC. Translating gives CASSFSRQGGETQYF.

This clone has just one count. The V and J genes are TRBV27 and TRBJ2-7, with a tentative D call TRBD1 (6 bases). The CDR3 has 11 residues. In germline, CDR1 is MNHEY, CDR2 SMNVEV (reference sequence). V was cut by 10 bases and J by 7 bases, with 14 bases left in between. CDR3 protein: CAKESRGEQYF. DNA of the CDR3: TGTGCCAAAGAAAGCAGGGGTGAGCAGTACTTC.

The rearrangement links TRBV7-8 to TRBJ1-3, with 9 bases identical to TRBD1. With 5 bases clipped from V and 7 bases from J, the junction kept 6 bases outside the gene matches. CDR3 size: 14 residues. In germline, CDR1 is SGHVS, CDR2 FQNEAQ. This CDR3 reads CASSPRTGENTIYF. The CDR3 coding sequence is TGTGCCAGCAGCCCGCGGACAGGGGAGAACACCATATATTTT.

The CDR3 protein is CASSLGGRSNQPQHF. CDR3 DNA sequence: TGTGCCAGCAGCTTAGGGGGCAGGAGCAATCAGCCCCAGCATTTT. The chain joins TRBV7-9 to TRBJ1-5; TRBD1 might be the D (5 bases). The germline CDR1 and CDR2 sequences are SEHNR and FQNEAQ (reference sequence). The V gene lost 1 base and the J gene lost 1 base, with 8 bases spanning the gap. This CDR3 contains 15 residues.

The chain links TRBV28 to TRBJ2-7; perhaps TRBD1 as D (6 bases). CDR1 MDHEN and CDR2 SYDVKM come from the germline V gene. The CDR3 runs 15 residues. The V end lost 5 bases, the J end lost 1 base, and 15 bases lay between the germline ends. For the CDR3, the DNA is TGTGCCAGCAGTCCTGGGGTCACAGGGTCCTACGAGCAGTACTTC. Protein sequence: CASSPGVTGSYEQYF.

V and J are TRBV9 and TRBJ2-3, with 9 nucleotides matching TRBD1. Germline lookup yields CDR1 SGDLS and CDR2 YYNGEE. The CDR3 sequence is 15 residues long. V gave up 4 bases and J gave up 3 bases; unmatched junction bases: 6. CDR3 amino acids: CASSTRDRETDTQYF. In nucleotides, the CDR3 is TGTGCCAGCAGCACCCGGGACAGGGAGACAGATACGCAGTATTTT.

This chain links TRBV7-2 with TRBJ2-2; D might be TRBD2 (7 bases). CDR3 length: 16 residues. The V and J ends lost 8 bases and 4 bases respectively, with 20 bases between them. Germline V lookup: CDR1 SGHTA, CDR2 FQGNSA. The CDR3 region has the DNA TGTGCCAGCCTAGCCGCTGGGGGGGCTACCACCGGGGAGCTGTTTTTT. Translation gives CASLAAGGATTGELFF.

The J gene is TRBJ1-1, the V gene TRBV11-2, with 7 bases matching TRBD1. Per the germline V gene, CDR1 is SGHAT and CDR2 is FQNNGV. The CDR3 sequence is 14 residues long. The trim removed 3 bases at V and 8 bases at J, leaving 9 bases unmatched. The CDR3 nucleotides are TGTGCCAGCAGCTTTTCCCGACAGGGTCTAGAAGCTTTCTTT. It translates to CASSFSRQGLEAFF.

This clone was seen a handful of times. V gene TRBV28 combines with J gene TRBJ1-1; 8 bases match TRBD1. Germline CDR1 is MDHEN and CDR2 is SYDVKM. V shed 5 bases, J shed 5 bases, and the junction held 10 bases outside the gene matches. This CDR3 has 15 amino acids. CDR3 bases: TGTGCCAGCAGTCCCAGGGGGCGGGGATGGACTGAAGCTTTCTTT. Residues: CASSPRGRGWTEAFF.

The V call is TRBV5-1, the J call TRBJ1-5; the match to TRBD1 covers 7 bases. V gave up 4 bases and J gave up 0 bases; unmatched junction bases: 10. Per the germline V gene, CDR1 is SGHRS and CDR2 is YFSETQ. This CDR3 has 17 residues. The CDR3 sequence is CASSLPDRRFSNQPQHF. In DNA, the CDR3 is TGCGCCAGCAGCCTGCCGGACAGGAGGTTTAGCAATCAGCCCCAGCATTTT.

The chain has TRBV6-6 and TRBJ1-1; 7 bases fit TRBD1. This CDR3 has 14 amino acids. V gave up 5 bases and J gave up 0 bases; unmatched junction bases: 3. The germline V gene has CDR1 MNHNY and CDR2 SVGAGI (reference sequence). The CDR3 sequence is CASSKGQMNTEAFF. The CDR3 DNA reads as TGTGCCAGCAGTAAGGGACAGATGAACACTGAAGCTTTCTTT.